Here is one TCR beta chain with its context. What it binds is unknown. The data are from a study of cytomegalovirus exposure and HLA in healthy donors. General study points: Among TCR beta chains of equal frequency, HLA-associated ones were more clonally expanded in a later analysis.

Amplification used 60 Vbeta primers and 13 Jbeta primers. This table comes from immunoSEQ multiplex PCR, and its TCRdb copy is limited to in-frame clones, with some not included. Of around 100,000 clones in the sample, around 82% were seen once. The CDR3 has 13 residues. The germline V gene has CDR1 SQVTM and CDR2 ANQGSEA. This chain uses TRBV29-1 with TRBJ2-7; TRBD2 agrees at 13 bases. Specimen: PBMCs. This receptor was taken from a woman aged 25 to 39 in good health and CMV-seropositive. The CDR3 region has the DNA TGCGGCGCTAATGGACTAGCGGGAGCCGAGCAGTACTTC. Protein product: CGANGLAGAEQYF.